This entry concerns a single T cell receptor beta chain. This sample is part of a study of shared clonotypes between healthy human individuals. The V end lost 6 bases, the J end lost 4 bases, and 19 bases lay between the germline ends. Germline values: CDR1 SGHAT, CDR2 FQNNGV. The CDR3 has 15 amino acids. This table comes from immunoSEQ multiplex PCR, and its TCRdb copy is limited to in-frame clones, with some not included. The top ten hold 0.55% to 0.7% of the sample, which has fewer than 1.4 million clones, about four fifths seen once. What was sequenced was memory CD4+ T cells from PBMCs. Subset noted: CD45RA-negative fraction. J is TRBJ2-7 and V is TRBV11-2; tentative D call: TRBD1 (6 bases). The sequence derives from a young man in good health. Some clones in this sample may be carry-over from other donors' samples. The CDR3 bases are TGTGCCAGCAGTTACTTATCAGGACAGATATACGAGCAGTACTTC. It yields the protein CASSYLSGQIYEQYF.